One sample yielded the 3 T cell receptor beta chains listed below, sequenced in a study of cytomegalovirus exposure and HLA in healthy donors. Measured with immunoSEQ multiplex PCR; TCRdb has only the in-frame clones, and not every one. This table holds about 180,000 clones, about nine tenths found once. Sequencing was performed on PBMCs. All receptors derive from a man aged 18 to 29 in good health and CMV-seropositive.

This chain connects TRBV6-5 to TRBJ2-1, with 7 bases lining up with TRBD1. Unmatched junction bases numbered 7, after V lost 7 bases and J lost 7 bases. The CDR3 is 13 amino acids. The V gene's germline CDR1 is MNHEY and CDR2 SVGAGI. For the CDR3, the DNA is TGTGCCAGCAAGGGAACAGGGGAAAATGAGCAGTTCTTC. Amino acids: CASKGTGENEQFF.

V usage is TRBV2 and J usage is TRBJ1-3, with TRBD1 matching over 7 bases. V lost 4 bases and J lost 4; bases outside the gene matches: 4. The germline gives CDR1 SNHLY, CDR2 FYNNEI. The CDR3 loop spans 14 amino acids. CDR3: CASSGPGQGNTIYF. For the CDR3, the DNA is TGTGCCAGCAGTGGGCCGGGACAGGGAAACACCATATATTTT. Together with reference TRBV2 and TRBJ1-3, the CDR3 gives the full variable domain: EPEVTQTPSHQVTQMGQEVILRCVPISNHLYFYWYRQILGQKVEFLVSFYNNEISEKSEIFDDQFSVERPDGSNFTLKIRSTKLEDSAMYFCASSGPGQGNTIYFGEGSWLTVV.

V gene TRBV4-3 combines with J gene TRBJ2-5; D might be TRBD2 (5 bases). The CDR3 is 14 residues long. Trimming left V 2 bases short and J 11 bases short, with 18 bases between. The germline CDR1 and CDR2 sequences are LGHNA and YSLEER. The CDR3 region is CASSQRTSIAEQYF. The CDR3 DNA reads TGCGCCAGCAGCCAAAGGACTTCTATTGCAGAGCAGTACTTC.